The next 18 T cell receptor beta chains were all read from a single sample in a study of blood T cells in healthy people across ages. Sample-barcoded 5' priming and a J-beta primer mix drove a second PCR of 7 to 11 cycles. TCRdb re-called the 5' RACE reads through MiXCR, storing one row per CDR3 protein. The profile covers 800,000 to 1,300,000 distinct CDR3 sequences, with approximately 26% appearing a single time and 0.65% to 0.75% taken by the ten largest. The same specimen was also included in a second study, on T cells of mothers and their children.

Sequenced material: blood. The receptors derive from a girl aged 2-10 years in good health.

This clonotype was counted only a few times. The rearrangement links TRBV6-2 or TRBV6-3 to TRBJ2-2, with D uncertain. V dropped 0 bases and J dropped 3 bases, with 8 bases sitting between them. There are 15 residues in the CDR3. Germline CDR1 and CDR2: MNHEY and SVGEGT. CDR3 residues: CASSYSSYYTGELFF. CDR3 in DNA: TGTGCCAGCAGTTACTCGAGTTATTACACCGGGGAGCTGTTTTTT.

CDR3: CASSSLEGQETQYF. CDR3 nucleotide sequence: TGTGCCAGCAGCTCCTTGGAGGGGCAAGAGACCCAGTACTTC. The chain links TRBV11-1 to TRBJ2-5; a possible D gene is TRBD2 (6 bases). V was trimmed by 4 bases and J by 2 bases, leaving 11 bases between them. Germline assignment: CDR1 SGHAT and CDR2 FQDESV (reference sequence). The CDR3 sequence is 14 residues long.

V gene TRBV7-6 combines with J gene TRBJ2-5; maybe TRBD1 (5 bases). V gave up 5 bases and J gave up 1 base, with 32 bases separating them. The germline V gene has CDR1 SGHVS and CDR2 FNYEAQ. The CDR3 loop spans 21 amino acids. CDR3 bases: TGTGCCAGCAGCCACTGGACCCAGGGCAAACCCTATGGTGGGTTCCAAGAGACCCAGTACTTC. Translating gives CASSHWTQGKPYGGFQETQYF.

The chain carries TRBV28 and TRBJ1-2; no clear D. This CDR3 is built from 14 residues. Trimming pared 6 bases from V and 4 bases from J, leaving 15 bases between. Germline V gene sequence: CDR1 MDHEN, CDR2 SYDVKM. In DNA, the CDR3 is TGTGCCAGCAGCCTTATTGGTGGAGGCTATGGCTACACCTTC. Translating gives CASSLIGGGYGYTF.

The chain recombines TRBV12-3 or TRBV12-4 with TRBJ1-1; the match to TRBD1 covers 9 bases. The V and J ends lost 3 bases and 6 bases, in that order; junction bases with no gene match: 8. This CDR3 comprises 15 residues. CDR3 sequence (DNA): TGTGCCAGCAGTTTGGGGACAGGGAGGAGCGCTGAAGCTTTCTTT. Its translation is CASSLGTGRSAEAFF.

A few counts support this clonotype. The V and J genes are TRBV10-3 and TRBJ1-1, with D possibly TRBD1 on 5 matching bases. The V gene lost 4 bases and the J gene lost 1 base, with 10 bases spanning the gap. CDR1 is ENHRY and CDR2 is SYGVKD in the germline V gene. This CDR3 is 14 amino acids long. CDR3 residues: CAISGGLGNTEAFF. DNA of the CDR3: TGTGCCATCAGTGGGGGCTTAGGGAACACTGAAGCTTTCTTT.

This clonotype was picked up a small number of times. The V call is TRBV4-1, the J call TRBJ2-4; D is perhaps TRBD2 (6 bases). The germline CDR1 and CDR2 sequences are MGHRA and YSYEKL. Deletions cut 2 bases from V and 5 bases from J, with 13 bases between. CDR3 length: 15 residues. CDR3 coding DNA: TGCGCCAGCAGCCAACCAGGGAGGTCGGAAAACATTCAGTACTTC. It is translated as CASSQPGRSENIQYF.

This chain connects TRBV7-8 to TRBJ2-5; D perhaps matches TRBD1 (5 bases). The CDR3 is made up of 16 amino acids. Germline CDR1 is SGHVS and CDR2 is FQNEAQ. Between the trimmed V and J ends, which lost 0 bases and 1 base, there was a span of 12 bases. CDR3 residues: CASSLAARQIQETQYF. CDR3 bases: TGTGCCAGCAGCTTAGCAGCGCGACAGATCCAAGAGACCCAGTACTTC.

V gene TRBV28 combines with J gene TRBJ2-5, with D maybe TRBD1 (5 bases). The J call may be incorrect, as the DNA end agrees better with TRBJ2-7. CDR3 length: 17 residues. Germline V gene lookup returns CDR1 MDHEN and CDR2 SYDVKM. For the CDR3, the DNA is TGTGCCAGCAGTCTATCAGGTGGAAGGGGCAGGTCCTACGAGCAGTACTTC. This gives the protein CASSLSGGRGRSYEQYF.

The genes are TRBV20-1 and TRBJ2-5; maybe TRBD1 (6 bases). V gave up 5 bases and J gave up 0 bases, with 10 bases separating them. The CDR3 is 13 amino acids. Germline V lookup: CDR1 DFQATT, CDR2 SNEGSKA (reference sequence). The CDR3 here is CSAPRTDQETQYF. CDR3 DNA sequence: TGCAGTGCTCCCCGGACAGACCAAGAGACCCAGTACTTC.

This clonotype turned up a few times. The V gene is TRBV4-1, the J gene TRBJ1-5; D not certain. The V and J ends lost 1 base and 0 bases respectively, with 4 bases between them. CDR3 length: 14 amino acids. Germline values: CDR1 MGHRA, CDR2 YSYEKL. DNA for the CDR3: TGCGCCAGCAGCCAAGTTAATAGCAATCAGCCCCAGCATTTT. Its protein is CASSQVNSNQPQHF.

The chain joins TRBV20-1 to TRBJ2-7, with TRBD2 matching 9 bases. Germline V gene sequence: CDR1 DFQATT, CDR2 SNEGSKA (reference sequence). The trim removed 5 bases at V and 6 bases at J, leaving 14 bases unmatched. This CDR3 spans 15 amino acids. CDR3 region: CSARGEREEEAEQYF. CDR3 nucleotides: TGCAGTGCTCGCGGGGAGCGGGAGGAGGAGGCCGAGCAGTACTTC.

The chain carries TRBV6-1 and TRBJ2-7; TRBD2 might be the D (6 bases). The CDR3 loop spans 15 amino acids. V lost 5 bases, J lost 1 base, and 15 bases lay in between. The germline V gene encodes CDR1 MNHNS and CDR2 SASEGT. Here the CDR3 DNA reads TGTGCCAGCAGTTATCCGGGACTGGCATCCTACGAGCAGTACTTC. Translating it yields CASSYPGLASYEQYF.

The rearrangement links TRBV13 to TRBJ1-4; 8 bases are a match to TRBD1. The germline CDR1 and CDR2 sequences are PRHDT and FYEKMQ (reference sequence). CDR3 length: 14 residues. V lost 8 bases, J lost 5 bases, and 7 bases stayed unmatched. In DNA form, the CDR3 reads TGTGCCAGCTCTTGGGGACAGGAGAATGAAAAACTGTTTTTT. Protein sequence: CASSWGQENEKLFF. Looking up the rest from reference TRBV13 and TRBJ1-4 gives the full variable domain: AAGVIQSPRHLIKEKRETATLKCYPIPRHDTVYWYQQGPGQDPQFLISFYEKMQSDKGSIPDRFSAQQFSDYHSELNMSSLELGDSALYFCASSWGQENEKLFFGSGTQLSVL.

The chain couples TRBV2 to TRBJ2-7; 11 bases fit TRBD2. V was pared by 6 bases and J by 5 bases, with 9 bases of the junction left unmatched. CDR3 length: 15 amino acids. Germline V gives CDR1 SNHLY, CDR2 FYNNEI. This CDR3 is CASSLLAGATDEQYF. CDR3 bases: TGTGCCAGCAGCCTACTAGCGGGAGCCACCGACGAGCAGTACTTC.

J is TRBJ1-1 and V is TRBV6-5, with D unclear. The CDR3 contains 12 residues. The V end lost 7 bases, the J end lost 8 bases, and 14 bases lay between the germline ends. Germline lookup yields CDR1 MNHEY and CDR2 SVGAGI. CDR3 nucleotide sequence: TGTGCCAGCACCCATACTTCGGGGGAAGCTTTCTTT. Translating it yields CASTHTSGEAFF.

This rearrangement joins TRBV28 to TRBJ1-2; TRBD1 matches at 7 bases. V gave up 3 bases and J gave up 4 bases; unmatched junction bases: 8. Germline lookup yields CDR1 MDHEN and CDR2 SYDVKM. This CDR3 spans 15 amino acids. CDR3 sequence (DNA): TGTGCCAGCAGTTTTGCGCAAGGGGGCGGCTATGGCTACACCTTC. Translating it yields CASSFAQGGGYGYTF.

This rearrangement joins TRBV29-1 to TRBJ2-5, with 12 bases that match TRBD2. The CDR3 is 14 residues long. Per germline, CDR1 SQVTM and CDR2 ANQGSEA. Trimming took 4 bases from V and 0 from J; bases not matched to a gene: 0. The CDR3 sequence is CSVGLAGDQETQYF. CDR3 nucleotides: TGCAGCGTTGGACTAGCGGGAGACCAAGAGACCCAGTACTTC.